Presented here are 7 T cell receptor beta chains from one specimen sequenced in a study of OX40 agonist ivuxolimab in advanced cancers. Clones were sequenced by immunoSEQ multiplex PCR, and TCRdb holds only the in-frame ones, with some missing. The repertoire holds tens of thousands of clones, with roughly four fifths as singletons. The material sequenced was CD4+ or CD8+ T cells sorted from blood, taken in a trial of the OX40 agonist ivuxolimab. The receptors stem from an adult with an advanced solid tumor such as melanoma, head and neck, liver or kidney cancer.

The chain combines TRBV7-2 with TRBJ1-2; tentatively, D is TRBD1 (6 bases). The CDR3 spans 14 residues. Between the trimmed V and J ends, which lost 6 bases and 8 bases, there was a span of 19 bases. Germline V gene sequence: CDR1 SGHTA, CDR2 FQGNSA. In DNA, the CDR3 is TGTGCCAGCAGTTATGACAGGAGGTCAGGCGGCTACACCTTC. As protein: CASSYDRRSGGYTF.

The chain couples TRBV27 to TRBJ1-4; D gene ambiguous. The CDR3 has 14 residues. V lost 7 bases, J lost 0 bases, and 9 bases lay in between. Germline CDR1 and CDR2: MNHEY and SMNVEV (reference sequence). CDR3 region: CASTRLATNEKLFF. CDR3 nucleotides: TGTGCCAGCACCCGGTTAGCAACTAATGAAAAACTGTTTTTT.

This sequence joins TRBV5-1 and TRBJ2-2; no reliable D call. The CDR3 contains 17 residues. V was trimmed by 4 bases and J by 0 bases, leaving 16 bases between them. Germline CDR1 is SGHRS and CDR2 is YFSETQ. The chain's CDR3 is CASSPSHPTPNTGELFF. Here the CDR3 DNA reads TGCGCCAGCAGCCCTTCCCACCCAACTCCGAACACCGGGGAGCTGTTTTTT.

V gene TRBV7-2 combines with J gene TRBJ2-1; 8 positions agree with TRBD1. CDR3 length equals 16 residues. Germline trimming cut 2 bases from V and 7 bases from J; bases unmatched to any gene: 10. The germline CDR1 and CDR2 sequences are SGHTA and FQGNSA. CDR3: CASSLIPQGARNEQFF. In DNA form, the CDR3 reads TGTGCCAGCAGCTTAATCCCCCAGGGGGCGCGAAATGAGCAGTTCTTC.

The chain employs TRBV6-5 and TRBJ2-4, with D tentatively TRBD1 (6 bases). The V gene's germline CDR1 is MNHEY and CDR2 SVGAGI. V lost 0 bases and J 4 bases, leaving 13 bases between the germline ends. The CDR3 extends over 16 amino acids. The CDR3: CASSYSMGQGKNIQYF. The DNA of the CDR3 is TGTGCCAGCAGTTACTCGATGGGGCAGGGGAAAAACATTCAGTACTTC.

The chain couples TRBV29-1 to TRBJ2-1; TRBD1 matches 8 bases. The trim removed 7 bases at V and 6 bases at J, leaving 11 bases unmatched. Germline V gives CDR1 SQVTM, CDR2 ANQGSEA. The CDR3 length is 14 residues. The CDR3 region has the DNA TGCAGCGCCCCAGGCAGGGGGCCGAGCAATGAGCAGTTCTTC. Translating gives CSAPGRGPSNEQFF.

The chain is built from TRBV10-3 and TRBJ1-6; 10 bases fit TRBD1. This CDR3 comprises 15 residues. V shed 2 bases, J shed 10 bases, and the junction held 5 bases outside the gene matches. Per germline, CDR1 ENHRY and CDR2 SYGVKD. CDR3 region: CAISEGGQGLSPLHF. CDR3 nucleotide sequence: TGTGCCATCAGTGAGGGGGGACAGGGGTTGTCACCCCTCCACTTT.